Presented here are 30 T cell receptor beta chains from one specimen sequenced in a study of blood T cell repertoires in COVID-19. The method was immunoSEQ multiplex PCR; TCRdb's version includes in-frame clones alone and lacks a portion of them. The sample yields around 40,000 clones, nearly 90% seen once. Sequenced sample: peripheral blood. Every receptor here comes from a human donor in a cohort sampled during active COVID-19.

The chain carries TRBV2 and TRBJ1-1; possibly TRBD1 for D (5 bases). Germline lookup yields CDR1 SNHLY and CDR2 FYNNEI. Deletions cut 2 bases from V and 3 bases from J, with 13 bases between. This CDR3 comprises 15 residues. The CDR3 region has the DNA TGTGCCAGCAGTGAACCCCCGGAAGGGGACACTGAAGCTTTCTTT. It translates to CASSEPPEGDTEAFF.

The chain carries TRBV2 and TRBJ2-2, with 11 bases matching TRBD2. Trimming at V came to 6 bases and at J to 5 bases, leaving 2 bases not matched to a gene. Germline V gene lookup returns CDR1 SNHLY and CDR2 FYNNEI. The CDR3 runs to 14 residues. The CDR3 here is CASRLAGDTGELFF. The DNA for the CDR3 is TGTGCCAGCAGACTAGCGGGAGATACCGGGGAGCTGTTTTTT.

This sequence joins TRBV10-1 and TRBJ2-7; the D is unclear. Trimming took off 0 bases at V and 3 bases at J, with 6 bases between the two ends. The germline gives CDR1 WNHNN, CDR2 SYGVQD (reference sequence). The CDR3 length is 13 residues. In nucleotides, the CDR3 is TGCGCCAGCAGTGAGTCGAGCGACTACGAGCAGTACTTC. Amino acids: CASSESSDYEQYF.

For the CDR3, the DNA is TGTGCCAGCACTATGGCGGGGGCTGGAAACACCATATATTTT. This translates into CASTMAGAGNTIYF. The chain employs TRBV6-5 and TRBJ1-3; D is possibly TRBD1 (5 bases). CDR1 MNHEY and CDR2 SVGAGI come from the germline V gene. The CDR3 sequence is 14 residues long. Trimming cost V 7 bases and J 2 bases, with 12 bases left between them.

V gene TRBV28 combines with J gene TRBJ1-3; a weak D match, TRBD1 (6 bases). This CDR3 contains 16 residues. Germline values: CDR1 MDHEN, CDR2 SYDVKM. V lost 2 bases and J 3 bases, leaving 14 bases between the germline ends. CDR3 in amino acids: CASSLVGGRGGNTIYF. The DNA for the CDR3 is TGTGCCAGCAGTTTAGTTGGGGGCCGTGGTGGAAACACCATATATTTT.

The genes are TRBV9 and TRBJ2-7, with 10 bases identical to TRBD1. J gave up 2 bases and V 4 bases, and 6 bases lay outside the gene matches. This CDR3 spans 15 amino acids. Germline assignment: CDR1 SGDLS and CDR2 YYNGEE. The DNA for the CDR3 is TGTGCCAGCAGCCCCAGGGACAGGGGAACCTACGAGCAGTACTTC. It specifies CASSPRDRGTYEQYF.

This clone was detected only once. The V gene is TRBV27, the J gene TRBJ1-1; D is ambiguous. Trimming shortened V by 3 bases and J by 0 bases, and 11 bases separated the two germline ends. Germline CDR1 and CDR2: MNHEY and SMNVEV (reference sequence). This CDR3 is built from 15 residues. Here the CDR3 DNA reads TGTGCCAGCAGTTTTCGGGCGGGCGTGAACACTGAAGCTTTCTTT. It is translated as CASSFRAGVNTEAFF.

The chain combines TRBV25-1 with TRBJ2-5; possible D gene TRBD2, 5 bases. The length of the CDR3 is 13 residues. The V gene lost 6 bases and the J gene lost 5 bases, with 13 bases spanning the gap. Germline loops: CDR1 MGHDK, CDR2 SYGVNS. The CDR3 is CASRRTGSETQYF. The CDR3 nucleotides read TGTGCCAGCAGACGAACGGGGAGTGAGACCCAGTACTTC.

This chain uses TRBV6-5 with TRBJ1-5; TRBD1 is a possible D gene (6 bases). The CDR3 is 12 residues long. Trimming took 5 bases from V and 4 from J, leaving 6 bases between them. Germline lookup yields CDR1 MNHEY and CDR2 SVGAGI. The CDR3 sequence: CASSQGNQPQHF. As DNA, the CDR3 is TGTGCCAGCAGTCAGGGGAATCAGCCCCAGCATTTT.

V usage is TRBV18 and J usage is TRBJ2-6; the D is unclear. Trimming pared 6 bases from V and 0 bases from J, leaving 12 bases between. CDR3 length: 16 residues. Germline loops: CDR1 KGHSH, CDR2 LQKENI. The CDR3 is CASSPRPSSGANVLTF. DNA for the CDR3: TGTGCCAGCTCTCCGAGACCTAGCTCTGGGGCCAACGTCCTGACTTTC. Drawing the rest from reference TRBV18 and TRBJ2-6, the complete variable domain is NAGVMQNPRHLVRRRGQEARLRCSPMKGHSHVYWYRQLPEEGLKFMVYLQKENIIDESGMPKERFSAEFPKEGPSILRIQQVVRGDSAAYFCASSPRPSSGANVLTFGAGSRLTVL.

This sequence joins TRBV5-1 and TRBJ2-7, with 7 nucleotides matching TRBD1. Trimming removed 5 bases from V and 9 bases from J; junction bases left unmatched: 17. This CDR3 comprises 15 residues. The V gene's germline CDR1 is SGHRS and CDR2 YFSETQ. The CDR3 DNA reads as TGCGCCAGCAGGCCCGGGACAGAGGTTCGTCGGGGGCAGTACTTC. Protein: CASRPGTEVRRGQYF.

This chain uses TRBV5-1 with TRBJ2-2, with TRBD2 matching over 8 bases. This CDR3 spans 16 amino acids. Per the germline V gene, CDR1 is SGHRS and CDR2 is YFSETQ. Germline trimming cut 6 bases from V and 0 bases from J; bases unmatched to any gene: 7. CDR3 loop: CASTVNGGANTGELFF. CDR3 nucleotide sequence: TGCGCCAGCACTGTTAACGGGGGGGCGAACACCGGGGAGCTGTTTTTT.

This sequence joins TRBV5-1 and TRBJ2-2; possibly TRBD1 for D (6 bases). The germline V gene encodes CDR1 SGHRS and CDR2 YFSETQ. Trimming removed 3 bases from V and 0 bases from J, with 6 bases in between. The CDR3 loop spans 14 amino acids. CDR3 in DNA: TGCGCCAGCAGCTGGGACACGAACACCGGGGAGCTGTTTTTT. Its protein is CASSWDTNTGELFF.

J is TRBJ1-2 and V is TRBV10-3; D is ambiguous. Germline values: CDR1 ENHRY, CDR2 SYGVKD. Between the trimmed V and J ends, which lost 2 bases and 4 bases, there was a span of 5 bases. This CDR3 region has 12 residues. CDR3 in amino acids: CAISEAGYGYTF. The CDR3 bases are TGTGCCATCAGTGAGGCAGGCTATGGCTACACCTTC.

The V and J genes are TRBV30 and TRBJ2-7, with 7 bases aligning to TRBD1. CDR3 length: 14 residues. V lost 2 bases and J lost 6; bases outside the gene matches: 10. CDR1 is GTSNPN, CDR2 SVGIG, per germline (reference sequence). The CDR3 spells CAWSLGRQGGEQYF. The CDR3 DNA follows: TGTGCCTGGAGTCTGGGGCGACAGGGCGGCGAGCAGTACTTC. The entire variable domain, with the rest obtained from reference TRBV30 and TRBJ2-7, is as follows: SQTIHQWPATLVQPVGSPLSLECTVEGTSNPNLYWYRQAAGRGLQLLFYSVGIGQISSEVPQNLSASRPQDRQFILSSKKLLLSDSGFYLCAWSLGRQGGEQYFGPGTRLTVT.

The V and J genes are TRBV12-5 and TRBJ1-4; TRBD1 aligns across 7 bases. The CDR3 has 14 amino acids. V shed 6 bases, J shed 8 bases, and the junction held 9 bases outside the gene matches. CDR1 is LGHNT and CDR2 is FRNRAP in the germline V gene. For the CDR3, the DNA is TGTGCTAGTGGGGACCGAGCAGGGGGGGAAAAACTGTTTTTT. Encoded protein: CASGDRAGGEKLFF.

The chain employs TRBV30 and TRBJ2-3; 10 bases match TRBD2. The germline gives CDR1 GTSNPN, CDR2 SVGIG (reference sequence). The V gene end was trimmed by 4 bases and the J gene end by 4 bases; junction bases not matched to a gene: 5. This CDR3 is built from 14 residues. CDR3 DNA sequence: TGTGCCTGGAACCCTAGCGGGAGCTCAGATACGCAGTATTTT. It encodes CAWNPSGSSDTQYF.

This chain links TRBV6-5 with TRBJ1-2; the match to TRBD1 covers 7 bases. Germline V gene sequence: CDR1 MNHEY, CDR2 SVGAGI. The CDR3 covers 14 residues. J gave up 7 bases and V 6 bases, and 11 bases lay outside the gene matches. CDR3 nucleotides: TGTGCCAGCAGGGGGGACAGTGTCTCGTCTGGCTACACCTTC. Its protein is CASRGDSVSSGYTF.

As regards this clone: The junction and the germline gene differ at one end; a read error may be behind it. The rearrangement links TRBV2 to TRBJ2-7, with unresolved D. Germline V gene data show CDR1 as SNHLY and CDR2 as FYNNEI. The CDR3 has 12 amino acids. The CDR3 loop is CASGLNQYEQCF. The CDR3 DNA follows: TGTGCCAGCGGGCTAAATCAGTACGAGCAGTGCTTC.

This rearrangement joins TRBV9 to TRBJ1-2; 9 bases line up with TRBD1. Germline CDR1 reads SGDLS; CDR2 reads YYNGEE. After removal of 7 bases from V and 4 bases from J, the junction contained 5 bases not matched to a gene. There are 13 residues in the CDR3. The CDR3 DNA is TGTGCCAGCGGTAGGGGACAGGGCTATGGCTACACCTTC. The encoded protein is CASGRGQGYGYTF.

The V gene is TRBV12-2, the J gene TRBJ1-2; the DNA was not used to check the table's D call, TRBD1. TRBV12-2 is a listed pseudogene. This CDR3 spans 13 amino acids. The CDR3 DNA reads TGTGCAAGTCGCTTAGATGGGGCTTATGGCTACACCTTC. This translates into CASRLDGAYGYTF.

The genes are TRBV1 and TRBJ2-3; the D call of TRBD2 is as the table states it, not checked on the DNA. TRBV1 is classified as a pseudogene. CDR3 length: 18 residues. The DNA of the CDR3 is TGCACCAGCAGCCACGAGTTGAGGGGACTAGCGGTCACAGATACGCAGTATTTT. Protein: CTSSHELRGLAVTDTQYF.

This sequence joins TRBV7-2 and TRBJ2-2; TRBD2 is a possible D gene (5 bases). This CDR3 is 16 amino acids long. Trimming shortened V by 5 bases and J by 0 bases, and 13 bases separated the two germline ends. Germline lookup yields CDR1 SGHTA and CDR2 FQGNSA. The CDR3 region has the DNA TGTGCCAGCAGCCCTCTCGGGGTTTCGAACACCGGGGAGCTGTTTTTT. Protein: CASSPLGVSNTGELFF.

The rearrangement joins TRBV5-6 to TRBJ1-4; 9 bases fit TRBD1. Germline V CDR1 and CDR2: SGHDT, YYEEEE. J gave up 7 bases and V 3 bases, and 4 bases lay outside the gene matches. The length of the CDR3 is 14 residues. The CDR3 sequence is CASSWGTGSEKLFF. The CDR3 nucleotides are TGTGCCAGCAGCTGGGGGACAGGGAGTGAAAAACTGTTTTTT. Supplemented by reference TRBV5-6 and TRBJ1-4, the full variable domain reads DAGVTQSPTHLIKTRGQQVTLRCSPKSGHDTVSWYQQALGQGPQFIFQYYEEEERQRGNFPDRFSGHQFPNYSSELNVNALLLGDSALYLCASSWGTGSEKLFFGSGTQLSVL.

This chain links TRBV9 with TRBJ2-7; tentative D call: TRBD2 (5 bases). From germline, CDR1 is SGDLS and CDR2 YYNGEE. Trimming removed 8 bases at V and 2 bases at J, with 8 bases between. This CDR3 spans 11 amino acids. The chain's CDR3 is CAREAAYEQYF. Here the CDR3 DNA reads TGTGCCAGGGAAGCGGCCTACGAGCAGTACTTC.

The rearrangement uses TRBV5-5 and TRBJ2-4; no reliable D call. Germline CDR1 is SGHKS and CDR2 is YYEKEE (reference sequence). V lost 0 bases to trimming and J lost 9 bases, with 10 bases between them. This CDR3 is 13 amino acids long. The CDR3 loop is CASSLGAPGIQYF. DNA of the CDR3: TGTGCCAGCAGCTTGGGGGCCCCTGGCATTCAGTACTTC.

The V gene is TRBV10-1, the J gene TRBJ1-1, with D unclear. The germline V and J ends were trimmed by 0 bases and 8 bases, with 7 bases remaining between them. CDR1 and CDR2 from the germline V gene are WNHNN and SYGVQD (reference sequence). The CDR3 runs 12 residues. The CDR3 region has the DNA TGCGCCAGCAGTGAGTCTCACTCCGAAGCTTTCTTT. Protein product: CASSESHSEAFF.

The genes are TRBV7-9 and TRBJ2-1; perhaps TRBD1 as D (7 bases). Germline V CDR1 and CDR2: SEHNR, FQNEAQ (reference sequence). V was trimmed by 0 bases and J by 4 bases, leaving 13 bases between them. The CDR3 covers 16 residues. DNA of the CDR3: TGTGCCAGCAGCTTAGCGCAGGGGGAGGCATACAATGAGCAGTTCTTC. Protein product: CASSLAQGEAYNEQFF.

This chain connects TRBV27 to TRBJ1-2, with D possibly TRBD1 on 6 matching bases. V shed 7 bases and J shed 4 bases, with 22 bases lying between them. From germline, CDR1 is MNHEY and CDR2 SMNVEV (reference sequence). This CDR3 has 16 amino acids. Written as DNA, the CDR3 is TGTGCCAGCACTCACACCTATCTGACAGGAAGCTATGGCTACACCTTC. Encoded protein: CASTHTYLTGSYGYTF.

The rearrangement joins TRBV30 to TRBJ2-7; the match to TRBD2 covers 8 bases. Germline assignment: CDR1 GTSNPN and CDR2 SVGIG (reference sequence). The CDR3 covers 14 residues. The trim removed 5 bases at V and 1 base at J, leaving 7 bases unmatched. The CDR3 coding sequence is TGTGCCTGGCGAACGGGAGGGGGATCCTACGAGCAGTACTTC. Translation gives CAWRTGGGSYEQYF. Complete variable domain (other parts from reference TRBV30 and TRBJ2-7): SQTIHQWPATLVQPVGSPLSLECTVEGTSNPNLYWYRQAAGRGLQLLFYSVGIGQISSEVPQNLSASRPQDRQFILSSKKLLLSDSGFYLCAWRTGGGSYEQYFGPGTRLTVT.